Presented here are 32 T cell receptor beta chains from one specimen sequenced in a study of cytomegalovirus exposure and HLA in healthy donors. Use of 60 Vbeta and 13 Jbeta primers characterized the PCR. Assay: immunoSEQ multiplex PCR; the TCRdb copy retains only in-frame clones and omits some. The sample lists roughly 100,000 clones, approximately 87% occurring once. Material for sequencing was PBMCs. The origin of the receptors is a man between 40 and 49 years old in good health and CMV-seronegative.

V and J are TRBV29-1 and TRBJ2-3, with TRBD2 matching 7 bases. V shed 3 bases and J 2 bases; nucleotides not matched to a gene: 5. CDR1 and CDR2 (germline): SQVTM, ANQGSEA. This CDR3 contains 14 residues. In DNA form, the CDR3 reads TGCAGCGTTGAGGGGGGGGTTATCACAGATACGCAGTATTTT. Residues: CSVEGGVITDTQYF.

The table lists this clone with a few counts. The V and J genes are TRBV7-9 and TRBJ1-1; TRBD1 matches at 10 bases. V was clipped by 6 bases and J by 6 bases; unmatched bases: 10. Germline V CDR1 and CDR2: SEHNR, FQNEAQ (reference sequence). CDR3 length: 15 amino acids. The CDR3 nucleotides are TGTGCCAGCAGTCCATCGAGGGACAGGGGATCTGAAGCTTTCTTT. Its translation: CASSPSRDRGSEAFF. The variable domain in full, with the rest retrieved from reference TRBV7-9 and TRBJ1-1, is DTGVSQNPRHKITKRGQNVTFRCDPISEHNRLYWYRQTLGQGPEFLTYFQNEAQLEKSRLLSDRFSAERPKGSFSTLEIQRTEQGDSAMYLCASSPSRDRGSEAFFGQGTRLTVV.

The chain carries TRBV29-1 and TRBJ1-4; 9 bases map to TRBD1. The V segment lost 5 bases and the J segment 8 bases; nucleotides outside the gene matches: 9. Germline V gene data show CDR1 as SQVTM and CDR2 as ANQGSEA. This CDR3 contains 14 residues. The CDR3 reads CSVRGQGSGEKLFF. The DNA of the CDR3 is TGCAGCGTTAGAGGACAGGGGTCGGGGGAAAAACTGTTTTTT.

This clone was detected only once. The genes are TRBV7-9 and TRBJ2-7; 11 nucleotides align to TRBD2. Germline assignment: CDR1 SEHNR and CDR2 FQNEAQ (reference sequence). The CDR3 runs to 19 residues. V lost 3 bases to trimming and J lost 5 bases; unmatched junction nucleotides: 18. The CDR3 loop is CASSFLAGGYRLSFHEQYF. The CDR3 bases are TGTGCCAGCAGCTTTTTAGCGGGGGGGTATCGCCTCAGTTTCCACGAGCAGTACTTC.

The chain has TRBV25-1 and TRBJ1-1; D is perhaps TRBD1 (6 bases). The V gene's germline CDR1 is MGHDK and CDR2 SYGVNS. The length of the CDR3 is 16 residues. The V end lost 1 base, the J end lost 4 bases, and 16 bases lay between the germline ends. In DNA, the CDR3 is TGTGCCAGCAGTGAATCTCGGGGCGGCAGGGGCACTGAAGCTTTCTTT. Translated: CASSESRGGRGTEAFF.

This clone was seen once. The chain has TRBV7-2 and TRBJ1-2, with TRBD1 matching over 8 bases. The germline V gene has CDR1 SGHTA and CDR2 FQGNSA. The junction had 6 bases not matched to a gene; V was cut back by 5 bases and J by 4 bases. The CDR3 sequence is 14 residues long. This chain's CDR3 is CASSKDRGIYGYTF. In nucleotides, the CDR3 is TGTGCCAGCAGCAAAGACAGGGGCATCTATGGCTACACCTTC. Variable domain in full (rest from reference TRBV7-2 and TRBJ1-2): GAGVSQSPSNKVTEKGKDVELRCDPISGHTALYWYRQSLGQGLEFLIYFQGNSAPDKSGLPSDRFSAERTGGSVSTLTIQRTQQEDSAVYLCASSKDRGIYGYTFGSGTRLTVV.

The V call is TRBV19, the J call TRBJ1-2; D possibly corresponds to TRBD1 (5 bases). Germline V lookup: CDR1 LNHDA, CDR2 SQIVND (reference sequence). Trimming cost V 5 bases and J 3 bases, with 16 bases left between them. This CDR3 has 15 residues. This CDR3 reads CASSSGHGEDYGYTF. In DNA, the CDR3 is TGTGCCAGTAGTTCTGGACACGGCGAGGACTATGGCTACACCTTC.

The chain uses TRBV20-1 and TRBJ2-7; unclear D gene. V was cut by 6 bases and J by 6 bases, with 12 bases left in between. The CDR3 runs 11 residues. Germline loops: CDR1 DFQATT, CDR2 SNEGSKA (reference sequence). The CDR3 DNA follows: TGCAGTGCCGGTAGAGAAACCGAGCAGTACTTC. Translation: CSAGRETEQYF.

About this clone itself: One junction end does not reproduce the germline sequence, and a read error may be involved. The chain recombines TRBV11-2 with TRBJ1-2; D gene ambiguous. The CDR3 spans 13 residues. Germline V gene data show CDR1 as SGHAT and CDR2 as FQNNGV. CDR3 DNA sequence: TGTGCCAGCAGATTAGGCGGGCAGAATGGCTACACCTTC. Residues: CASRLGGQNGYTF.

The chain uses TRBV29-1 and TRBJ2-2, with 9 positions matching TRBD1. The ends lost 4 bases at V and 5 bases at J; junction bases unmatched: 5. Germline CDR1 SQVTM, CDR2 ANQGSEA. The CDR3 contains 14 residues. The CDR3 nucleotides are TGCAGCGTTGTTACCGGGACAGGGACCGGGGAGCTGTTTTTT. Translated: CSVVTGTGTGELFF.

The V and J genes are TRBV7-8 and TRBJ1-2; D might be TRBD1 (6 bases). Trimming removed 4 bases from V and 2 bases from J, with 8 bases in between. The CDR3 runs to 13 residues. Germline CDR1 and CDR2: SGHVS and FQNEAQ. In DNA, the CDR3 is TGTGCCAGCAGCTCACAGGGAAACTATGGCTACACCTTC. Residues: CASSSQGNYGYTF.

The chain is built from TRBV15 and TRBJ2-7, with D possibly being TRBD2 (5 bases). The V end was cut by 1 base, the J end by 3 bases, with 7 bases between. Germline loops: CDR1 LNHNV, CDR2 YYDKDF (reference sequence). The CDR3 has 13 residues. CDR3 coding DNA: TGTGCCACCAGCAGAGGGAGGAGCTACGAGCAGTACTTC. Translating gives CATSRGRSYEQYF.

The rearrangement joins TRBV7-9 to TRBJ1-1; 8 nucleotides match TRBD1. Trimming at V came to 4 bases and at J to 0 bases, leaving 7 bases not matched to a gene. Germline assignment: CDR1 SEHNR and CDR2 FQNEAQ (reference sequence). The CDR3 has 16 residues. The CDR3 DNA sequence: TGTGCCAGCAGCTACAGACAGGGGCCCTTGAACACTGAAGCTTTCTTT. It translates to CASSYRQGPLNTEAFF.

The chain combines TRBV29-1 with TRBJ1-2; 7 bases are shared with TRBD1. The CDR3 length is 13 residues. After removal of 8 bases from V and 6 bases from J, the junction contained 12 bases not matched to a gene. Germline V gives CDR1 SQVTM, CDR2 ANQGSEA. The CDR3 DNA reads as TGCAGCACTGATGTGGCAGGGGGAAATGGCTACACCTTC. Its translation is CSTDVAGGNGYTF.

This chain uses TRBV7-9 with TRBJ2-1; 8 bases fit TRBD2. Germline V gene sequence: CDR1 SEHNR, CDR2 FQNEAQ (reference sequence). The CDR3 length is 15 residues. V shed 5 bases, J shed 2 bases, and the junction held 5 bases outside the gene matches. The CDR3 loop is CASSSGGGTYNEQFF. CDR3 DNA sequence: TGTGCCAGCAGCAGCGGGGGAGGGACCTACAATGAGCAGTTCTTC.

Comments on this clone: The junction shows a germline mismatch at one end, possibly a read error. The chain couples TRBV5-6 to TRBJ2-3; 7 nucleotides match TRBD1. CDR3 size: 12 residues. CDR1 SGHDT and CDR2 YYEEEE come from the germline V gene. The CDR3 DNA reads as TGTGCCAGCAGCCCAGGGACAGCTACGCAGTATTTT. Translation: CASSPGTATQYF. Combining the CDR3 with reference TRBV5-6 and TRBJ2-3 gives the whole variable domain DAGVTQSPTHLIKTRGQQVTLRCSPKSGHDTVSWYQQALGQGPQFIFQYYEEEERQRGNFPDRFSGHQFPNYSSELNVNALLLGDSALYLCASSPGTATQYFGPGTRLTVL.

V is TRBV15 and J is TRBJ1-2; the D is unclear. The V and J ends lost 0 bases and 2 bases respectively, with 7 bases between them. The CDR3 spans 14 residues. Per the germline V gene, CDR1 is LNHNV and CDR2 is YYDKDF (reference sequence). The CDR3 DNA follows: TGTGCCACCAGCAGAGATCCGTCGAACTATGGCTACACCTTC. This gives the protein CATSRDPSNYGYTF.

This rearrangement joins TRBV6-5 to TRBJ1-2; D unresolved. V was pared by 3 bases and J by 8 bases, with 16 bases between. The CDR3 covers 14 residues. Germline CDR1 reads MNHEY; CDR2 reads SVGAGI. The CDR3 nucleotides read TGTGCCAGCAGTTATAGGGAGATTACAAGGGGCTACACCTTC. It yields the protein CASSYREITRGYTF.

The sample holds a few counts of this clone. The rearrangement links TRBV5-8 to TRBJ2-2; 10 nucleotides agree with TRBD2. V dropped 1 base and J dropped 6; count of bases not matched to a gene: 3. In germline, CDR1 is SGHTS, CDR2 YDEGEE. The CDR3 loop spans 15 amino acids. The CDR3 loop reads CASSLTSGEAGELFF. The CDR3, as DNA: TGTGCCAGCAGCTTGACTAGCGGGGAGGCCGGGGAGCTGTTTTTT.

The genes are TRBV5-6 and TRBJ2-7, with a possible D match to TRBD1 (5 bases). Trimming stripped 0 bases from V and 2 bases from J, with 9 bases between. CDR3 length equals 14 residues. Germline lookup yields CDR1 SGHDT and CDR2 YYEEEE. CDR3 nucleotide sequence: TGTGCCAGCAGCTTGGCCGTCAGGGCCTACGAGCAGTACTTC. Protein: CASSLAVRAYEQYF.

The V call is TRBV2, the J call TRBJ2-5; perhaps TRBD2 as D (5 bases). CDR3 length: 13 amino acids. CDR1 and CDR2 from the germline V gene are SNHLY and FYNNEI. Trimming left V 10 bases short and J 1 base short, with 13 bases between. As DNA, the CDR3 is TGTGCCACCGGACTTACCCGCCAAGAGACCCAGTACTTC. This codes for CATGLTRQETQYF.

This clone appeared a few times. This chain links TRBV27 with TRBJ2-7; the D gene is possibly TRBD2 (5 bases). V was pared by 3 bases and J by 3 bases, with 9 bases between. CDR1 is MNHEY, CDR2 SMNVEV, per germline (reference sequence). CDR3 length equals 13 residues. This chain's CDR3 is CASSFGRDYEQYF. CDR3 nucleotides: TGTGCCAGCAGTTTCGGACGGGACTACGAGCAGTACTTC.

This sequence joins TRBV10-3 and TRBJ1-4; 8 nucleotides line up with TRBD1. Trimming took 6 bases from V and 8 from J; bases not matched to a gene: 11. Germline V CDR1 and CDR2: ENHRY, SYGVKD. CDR3 size: 15 residues. CDR3 coding DNA: TGTGCCATCAGAAAAGAACAGGGGGGAGTAGAAAAACTGTTTTTT. The encoded protein is CAIRKEQGGVEKLFF.

This chain links TRBV9 with TRBJ2-5; 7 nucleotides align to TRBD1. V was pared by 0 bases and J by 5 bases, with 10 bases of the junction left unmatched. This CDR3 has 16 amino acids. Germline CDR1 and CDR2: SGDLS and YYNGEE. The CDR3 sequence: CASSVESLGQRETQYF. CDR3 nucleotides: TGTGCCAGCAGCGTAGAGAGTCTGGGACAGAGGGAGACCCAGTACTTC.

The chain is built from TRBV7-8 and TRBJ2-3; the D gene is possibly TRBD2 (5 bases). The germline V gene has CDR1 SGHVS and CDR2 FQNEAQ. The CDR3 is made up of 14 amino acids. Trimming removed 0 bases from V and 4 bases from J, with 8 bases in between. CDR3 sequence: CASSLAGSADTQYF. Here the CDR3 DNA reads TGTGCCAGCAGCTTAGCGGGTAGCGCAGATACGCAGTATTTT.

The gene calls are TRBV5-4 and TRBJ2-5; 9 bases are a match to TRBD2. CDR3 length equals 14 residues. Germline loops: CDR1 SGHNT, CDR2 YYREEE (reference sequence). The V gene end was trimmed by 9 bases and the J gene end by 3 bases; junction bases not matched to a gene: 9. The CDR3 DNA reads TGTGCCACCCAGAGCGGGGGGACAGAAGAGACCCAGTACTTC. It specifies CATQSGGTEETQYF. Complete variable domain (other parts from reference TRBV5-4 and TRBJ2-5): ETGVTQSPTHLIKTRGQQVTLRCSSQSGHNTVSWYQQALGQGPQFIFQYYREEENGRGNFPPRFSGLQFPNYSSELNVNALELDDSALYLCATQSGGTEETQYFGPGTRLLVL.

This clone is a singleton in its sample. The V gene is TRBV9, the J gene TRBJ1-6; TRBD1 aligns across 9 bases. The CDR3 covers 16 residues. CDR1 and CDR2 from the germline V gene are SGDLS and YYNGEE. The V and J ends lost 3 bases and 7 bases, in that order; junction bases with no gene match: 8. The CDR3 bases are TGTGCCAGCAGCGCCACACAGGGGGCTCGCAATTCACCCCTCCACTTT. Translation: CASSATQGARNSPLHF.

The rearrangement joins TRBV7-9 to TRBJ1-4; D call uncertain. The CDR3 has 16 residues. Deletions cut 5 bases from V and 0 bases from J, with 13 bases between. Looked up from germline, CDR1 is SEHNR and CDR2 is FQNEAQ (reference sequence). The CDR3 loop reads CASSQQPGATNEKLFF. CDR3 DNA sequence: TGTGCCAGCAGCCAACAGCCCGGCGCAACTAATGAAAAACTGTTTTTT.

The table lists this clone with a count of one. The chain is built from TRBV5-1 and TRBJ1-4, with TRBD1 identical over 7 bases. The CDR3 totals 13 residues. From germline, CDR1 is SGHRS and CDR2 YFSETQ. V dropped 0 bases and J dropped 10; count of bases not matched to a gene: 3. The CDR3 nucleotides read TGCGCCAGCAGCTTGGAGGCAGGGGGAAAACTGTTTTTT. Translation: CASSLEAGGKLFF.

The chain couples TRBV6-6 to TRBJ2-2; D might be TRBD2 (5 bases). V lost 5 bases, J lost 6 bases, and 10 bases lay in between. The CDR3 is 13 amino acids. Germline assignment: CDR1 MNHNY and CDR2 SVGAGI (reference sequence). The CDR3, as DNA: TGTGCCAGCAGTACTAGTTTATCCGGGGAGCTGTTTTTT. This translates into CASSTSLSGELFF.

The rearrangement joins TRBV30 to TRBJ1-6; 8 nucleotides match TRBD1. This CDR3 region has 13 residues. After removal of 3 bases from V and 8 bases from J, the junction contained 3 bases not matched to a gene. In germline, CDR1 is GTSNPN, CDR2 SVGIG (reference sequence). In DNA form, the CDR3 reads TGTGCCTGGAGAGTACAGGGGGATTCACCCCTCCACTTT. Translating gives CAWRVQGDSPLHF.

The chain joins TRBV6-1 to TRBJ1-6, with no clear D. Trimming shortened V by 6 bases and J by 4 bases, and 10 bases separated the two germline ends. This CDR3 has 14 amino acids. Germline V CDR1 and CDR2: MNHNS, SASEGT. Here the CDR3 DNA reads TGTGCCAGCAGACTTGAGTTTTATAATTCACCCCTCCACTTT. Its translation is CASRLEFYNSPLHF.